What follows are 25 T cell receptor beta chains derived from one specimen sequenced in a study of blood T cell repertoires in COVID-19. The protocol was immunoSEQ multiplex PCR, while the TCRdb copy is restricted to in-frame clones and leaves out a portion. The table shows about 200,000 clones, with approximately 85% occurring only once. Source material: peripheral blood. These receptor sequences come from an elderly woman with acute or convalescent COVID-19.

This chain links TRBV3-1 (or the pseudogene TRBV3-2) with TRBJ2-5; 11 nucleotides align to TRBD2. Germline loops: CDR1 LGHDT, CDR2 YNNKEL (reference sequence). Germline trimming cut 4 bases from V and 5 bases from J; bases unmatched to any gene: 6. The CDR3 contains 15 residues. The CDR3 DNA reads TGTGCCAGCAGCCTCCTAGCGGGAGGTCGGGAGACCCAGTACTTC. It translates to CASSLLAGGRETQYF.

The CDR3 DNA reads TGTGCCAGCATCAAAGGGGGGGGCAACTATGGCTACACCTTC. Translating it yields CASIKGGGNYGYTF. The chain recombines TRBV28 with TRBJ1-2; D may be TRBD1 (6 bases). Trimming pared 7 bases from V and 2 bases from J, leaving 14 bases between. The CDR3 totals 14 residues. From germline, CDR1 is MDHEN and CDR2 SYDVKM.

This chain joins TRBV27 and TRBJ2-1; weak D call: TRBD1 (6 bases). CDR3 length: 13 residues. The V gene lost 5 bases and the J gene lost 8 bases, with 13 bases spanning the gap. From germline, CDR1 is MNHEY and CDR2 SMNVEV (reference sequence). CDR3 sequence reads: CASSRRGYDEQFF. The CDR3 DNA reads TGTGCCAGCAGTCGCAGGGGTTACGATGAGCAGTTCTTC.

The chain combines TRBV2 with TRBJ2-3; TRBD1 matches 8 bases. V shed 4 bases, J shed 5 bases, and the junction held 5 bases outside the gene matches. The CDR3 spans 14 residues. Germline assignment: CDR1 SNHLY and CDR2 FYNNEI. The CDR3 protein is CASSVSTGEDTQYF. Written as DNA, the CDR3 is TGTGCCAGCAGTGTATCGACAGGGGAAGATACGCAGTATTTT.

The chain is built from TRBV28 and TRBJ1-1, with D uncertain. This CDR3 region has 13 residues. Germline V gene sequence: CDR1 MDHEN, CDR2 SYDVKM. Trimming took off 1 base at V and 3 bases at J, with 6 bases between the two ends. For the CDR3, the DNA is TGTGCCAGCAGTTTATTAGTGGACACTGAAGCTTTCTTT. Translating it yields CASSLLVDTEAFF. The variable domain in full, with the rest retrieved from reference TRBV28 and TRBJ1-1, is DVKVTQSSRYLVKRTGEKVFLECVQDMDHENMFWYRQDPGLGLRLIYFSYDVKMKEKGDIPEGYSVSREKKERFSLILESASTNQTSMYLCASSLLVDTEAFFGQGTRLTVV.

The J gene is TRBJ2-7, the V gene TRBV6-5, with TRBD1 identical over 9 bases. The trim removed 3 bases at V and 4 bases at J, leaving 7 bases unmatched. Germline V gene sequence: CDR1 MNHEY, CDR2 SVGAGI. The CDR3 is 15 residues long. The CDR3 loop reads CASSYHTTGGYEQYF. The CDR3 coding sequence is TGTGCCAGCAGTTATCATACGACAGGGGGGTACGAGCAGTACTTC.

The chain is built from TRBV2 and TRBJ1-5, with 10 positions matching TRBD1. The V gene end was trimmed by 3 bases and the J gene end by 5 bases; junction bases not matched to a gene: 1. This CDR3 spans 14 amino acids. The germline V gene encodes CDR1 SNHLY and CDR2 FYNNEI. The CDR3: CASSDDRGHQPQHF. As DNA, the CDR3 is TGTGCCAGCAGTGATGACAGGGGGCATCAGCCCCAGCATTTT.

The V call is TRBV15, the J call TRBJ2-7; possible D gene TRBD1, 5 bases. Per the germline V gene, CDR1 is LNHNV and CDR2 is YYDKDF (reference sequence). CDR3 length: 13 amino acids. Trimming removed 5 bases at V and 2 bases at J, with 10 bases between. CDR3 loop: CATSDSYTYEQYF. CDR3 DNA: TGTGCCACCAGCGACAGTTACACCTACGAGCAGTACTTC.

The chain combines TRBV2 with TRBJ2-3, with 10 bases that match TRBD1. The CDR3 is 16 amino acids. Losses at the gene ends were 4 bases for V and 4 bases for J; bases not matched to a gene: 8. In germline, CDR1 is SNHLY, CDR2 FYNNEI. The CDR3 DNA reads TGTGCCAGCAGTGGGGGAAAGGGACAGGGGTCAGATACGCAGTATTTT. Amino acids: CASSGGKGQGSDTQYF.

The V gene is TRBV10-3, the J gene TRBJ1-3; D ambiguous. Germline-derived CDR1 and CDR2 are ENHRY and SYGVKD. The CDR3 is made up of 16 amino acids. V was trimmed by 6 bases and J by 0 bases, leaving 15 bases between them. The CDR3 sequence: CAIRESPNPSGNTIYF. DNA of the CDR3: TGTGCCATCAGAGAAAGCCCGAACCCCTCTGGAAACACCATATATTTT.

The gene calls are TRBV10-2 and TRBJ2-7; perhaps TRBD1 as D (5 bases). V lost 10 bases and J lost 6, with 13 bases in between. This CDR3 has 11 amino acids. From germline, CDR1 is WSHSY and CDR2 SAAADI. CDR3 DNA sequence: TGCGCCACAGGGCTTGGTTCCGAGCAGTACTTC. Amino acids: CATGLGSEQYF.

The chain employs TRBV6-5 and TRBJ2-7; 8 positions agree with TRBD2. The CDR3 covers 15 residues. Germline-derived CDR1 and CDR2 are MNHEY and SVGAGI. Trimming cost V 4 bases and J 3 bases; bases outside gene matches: 8. As DNA, the CDR3 is TGTGCCAGCAGTTCTCGGGAAGCGGGAGTCTACGAGCAGTACTTC. This translates into CASSSREAGVYEQYF.

The chain uses TRBV7-3 and TRBJ1-4; no reliable D call. Germline CDR1 reads SGHTA; CDR2 reads FQGTGA. Trimming left V 6 bases short and J 1 base short, with 9 bases between. The length of the CDR3 is 14 residues. CDR3 loop: CASSFSITNEKLFF. CDR3 nucleotide sequence: TGTGCCAGCAGTTTCAGTATAACTAATGAAAAACTGTTTTTT.

Only a few counts were recorded for this clone. The chain carries TRBV15 and TRBJ1-6; no definite D call. This CDR3 is 14 amino acids long. V gave up 0 bases and J gave up 9 bases, with 9 bases separating them. CDR1 and CDR2 (germline): LNHNV, YYDKDF (reference sequence). The chain's CDR3 is CATSRDKTPSPLHF. Written as DNA, the CDR3 is TGTGCCACCAGCAGAGATAAGACTCCTTCACCCCTCCACTTT.

The gene calls are TRBV5-6 and TRBJ2-5, with D perhaps TRBD2 (5 bases). From germline, CDR1 is SGHDT and CDR2 YYEEEE. V lost 6 bases to trimming and J lost 7 bases, with 10 bases between them. There are 11 residues in the CDR3. CDR3 DNA sequence: TGTGCCAGCACCCCTCGGGGGACCCAGTACTTC. It specifies CASTPRGTQYF.

Only a few counts were recorded for this clone. The rearrangement uses TRBV2 and TRBJ1-2, with D perhaps matching TRBD1 (6 bases). CDR1 SNHLY and CDR2 FYNNEI come from the germline V gene. The CDR3 runs to 12 residues. The V gene lost 8 bases and the J gene lost 4 bases, with 11 bases spanning the gap. Here the CDR3 DNA reads TGTGCCAGCGGGGGGGGCCTCTATGGCTACACCTTC. Its translation is CASGGGLYGYTF.

V and J are TRBV4-3 and TRBJ2-3; 7 bases line up with TRBD2. V shed 3 bases and J 0 bases; nucleotides not matched to a gene: 6. The CDR3 consists of 16 residues. The germline gives CDR1 LGHNA, CDR2 YSLEER. The CDR3 DNA reads TGCGCCAGCAGCCAGGGCAGCGGGGTGAGCACAGATACGCAGTATTTT. Protein sequence: CASSQGSGVSTDTQYF.

The genes are TRBV20-1 and TRBJ2-1; D call uncertain. Germline CDR1 is DFQATT and CDR2 is SNEGSKA (reference sequence). CDR3 length: 11 amino acids. The V end lost 5 bases, the J end lost 10 bases, and 12 bases lay between the germline ends. The CDR3: CSAPRLREQFF. Written as DNA, the CDR3 is TGCAGTGCTCCACGACTCAGAGAGCAGTTCTTC.

The V gene is TRBV19, the J gene TRBJ2-7, with 10 bases that match TRBD2. Losses at the gene ends were 0 bases for V and 2 bases for J; bases not matched to a gene: 7. Germline CDR1 and CDR2: LNHDA and SQIVND (reference sequence). This CDR3 has 17 residues. The CDR3 DNA follows: TGTGCCAGTAGTATAGAGCCAGCGGGAGGGCCTCCCTACGAGCAGTACTTC. This sequence encodes CASSIEPAGGPPYEQYF.

This chain's CDR3 is CASSLTGVNEKLFF. The DNA of the CDR3 is TGTGCCAGCAGTTTGACAGGGGTTAATGAAAAACTGTTTTTT. This chain links TRBV6-5 with TRBJ1-4; 8 positions match TRBD1. CDR1 is MNHEY and CDR2 is SVGAGI in the germline V gene. The CDR3 is 14 residues long. The ends lost 4 bases at V and 4 bases at J; junction bases unmatched: 2.

This rearrangement joins TRBV25-1 to TRBJ1-2; D remains ambiguous. This CDR3 contains 15 residues. The germline V gene has CDR1 MGHDK and CDR2 SYGVNS. The ends were cut back, 5 bases at V and 0 bases at J, with 13 bases in the middle. The CDR3 DNA reads as TGTGCCAGCAGTCCTAACCTGGGCACTAACTATGGCTACACCTTC. This translates into CASSPNLGTNYGYTF.

This CDR3 reads CASSFDRDNSPLHF. The CDR3 nucleotides read TGTGCCAGCAGTTTTGACAGGGATAATTCACCCCTCCACTTT. The chain links TRBV27 to TRBJ1-6; 7 positions agree with TRBD1. This CDR3 spans 14 amino acids. Germline V gene lookup returns CDR1 MNHEY and CDR2 SMNVEV (reference sequence). J gave up 5 bases and V 3 bases, and 1 base lay outside the gene matches.

V usage is TRBV5-1 and J usage is TRBJ1-2; 8 bases are a match to TRBD1. The ends lost 3 bases at V and 3 bases at J; junction bases unmatched: 4. The CDR3 sequence is 14 residues long. Germline lookup yields CDR1 SGHRS and CDR2 YFSETQ. Here the CDR3 DNA reads TGCGCCAGCAGCTCAGGGGGCGGCGACTATGGCTACACCTTC. Translated, it gives CASSSGGGDYGYTF.

This clone was counted once. The CDR3 here is CSVEKSQGFSGELFF. CDR3 sequence (DNA): TGCAGCGTTGAGAAGTCACAGGGGTTTTCCGGGGAGCTGTTTTTT. The chain uses TRBV29-1 and TRBJ2-2; 7 positions agree with TRBD1. Germline V gene data show CDR1 as SQVTM and CDR2 as ANQGSEA. There are 15 residues in the CDR3. V gave up 3 bases and J gave up 6 bases; unmatched junction bases: 10.

The chain couples TRBV6-5 to TRBJ2-5; D is perhaps TRBD2 (5 bases). Trimming took 6 bases from V and 5 from J, leaving 13 bases between them. The CDR3 is 13 residues long. The germline gives CDR1 MNHEY, CDR2 SVGAGI. The CDR3 nucleotides read TGTGCCAGCAGATTGGGCCGAGGGGAGACCCAGTACTTC. Its protein is CASRLGRGETQYF.